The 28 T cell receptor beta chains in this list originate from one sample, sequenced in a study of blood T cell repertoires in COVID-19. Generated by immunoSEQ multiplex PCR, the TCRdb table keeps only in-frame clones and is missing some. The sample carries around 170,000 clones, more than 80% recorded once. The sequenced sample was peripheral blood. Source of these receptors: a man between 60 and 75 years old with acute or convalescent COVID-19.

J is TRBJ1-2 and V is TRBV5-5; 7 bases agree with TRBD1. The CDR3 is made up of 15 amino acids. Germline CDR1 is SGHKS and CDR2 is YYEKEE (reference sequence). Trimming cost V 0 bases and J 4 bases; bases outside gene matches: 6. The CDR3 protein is CASSLGQGQVYGYTF. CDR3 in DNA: TGTGCCAGCAGCTTGGGTCAAGGACAGGTCTATGGCTACACCTTC.

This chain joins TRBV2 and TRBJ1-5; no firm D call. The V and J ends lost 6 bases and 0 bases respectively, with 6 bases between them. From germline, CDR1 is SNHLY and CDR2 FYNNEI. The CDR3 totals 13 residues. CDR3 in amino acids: CASRGYSNQPQHF. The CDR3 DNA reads TGTGCCAGCAGGGGCTATAGCAATCAGCCCCAGCATTTT.

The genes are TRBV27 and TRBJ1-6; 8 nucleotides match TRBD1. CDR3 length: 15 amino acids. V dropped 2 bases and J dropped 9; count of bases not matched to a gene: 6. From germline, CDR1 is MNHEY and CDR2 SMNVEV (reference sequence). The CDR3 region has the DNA TGTGCCAGCAGTTTAAGGGGACAGGTCACTTCACCCCTCCACTTT. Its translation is CASSLRGQVTSPLHF.

CDR3 bases: TGTGCCAGCAGCTTATTTACACTCGAGGCAGATACGCAGTATTTT. It yields the protein CASSLFTLEADTQYF. This chain joins TRBV5-5 and TRBJ2-3; D uncertain. Germline CDR1 reads SGHKS; CDR2 reads YYEKEE (reference sequence). The CDR3 spans 15 residues. V was trimmed by 2 bases and J by 4 bases, leaving 14 bases between them.

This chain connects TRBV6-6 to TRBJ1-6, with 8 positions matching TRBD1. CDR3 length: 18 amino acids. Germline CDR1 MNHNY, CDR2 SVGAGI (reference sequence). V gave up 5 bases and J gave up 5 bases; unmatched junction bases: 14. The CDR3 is CASSHQGGRGPNNSPLHF. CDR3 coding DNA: TGTGCCAGCAGTCACCAGGGAGGCAGGGGGCCGAATAATTCACCCCTCCACTTT.

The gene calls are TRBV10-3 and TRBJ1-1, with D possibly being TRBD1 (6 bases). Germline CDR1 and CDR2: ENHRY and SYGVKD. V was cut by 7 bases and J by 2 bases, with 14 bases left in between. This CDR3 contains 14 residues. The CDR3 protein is CAITSGGGNTEAFF. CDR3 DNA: TGTGCCATCACTAGCGGAGGGGGAAACACTGAAGCTTTCTTT.

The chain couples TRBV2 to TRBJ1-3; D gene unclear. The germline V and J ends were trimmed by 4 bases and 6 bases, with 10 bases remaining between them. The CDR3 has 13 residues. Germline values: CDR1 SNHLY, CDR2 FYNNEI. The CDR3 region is CASSVGAPNTIYF. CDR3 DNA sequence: TGTGCCAGCAGTGTAGGAGCTCCAAACACCATATATTTT.

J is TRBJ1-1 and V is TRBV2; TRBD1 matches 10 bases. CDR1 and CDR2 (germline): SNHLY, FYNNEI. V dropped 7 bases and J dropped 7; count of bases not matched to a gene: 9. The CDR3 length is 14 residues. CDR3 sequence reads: CASTPRTGGGEAFF. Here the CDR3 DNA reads TGTGCCAGCACCCCTAGGACAGGGGGAGGTGAAGCTTTCTTT.

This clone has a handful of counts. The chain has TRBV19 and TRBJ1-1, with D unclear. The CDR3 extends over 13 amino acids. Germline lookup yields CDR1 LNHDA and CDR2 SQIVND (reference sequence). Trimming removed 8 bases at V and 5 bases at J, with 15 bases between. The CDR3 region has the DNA TGTGCCAGTGGCTTGGGAGGATGGACTGAAGCTTTCTTT. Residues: CASGLGGWTEAFF. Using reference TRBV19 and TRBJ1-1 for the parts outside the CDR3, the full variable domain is DGGITQSPKYLFRKEGQNVTLSCEQNLNHDAMYWYRQDPGQGLRLIYYSQIVNDFQKGDIAEGYSVSREKKESFPLTVTSAQKNPTAFYLCASGLGGWTEAFFGQGTRLTVV.

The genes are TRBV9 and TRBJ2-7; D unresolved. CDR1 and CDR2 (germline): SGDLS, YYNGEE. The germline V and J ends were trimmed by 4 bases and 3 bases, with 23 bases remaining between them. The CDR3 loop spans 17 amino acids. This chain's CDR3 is CASSPIDTANIFYEQYF. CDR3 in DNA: TGTGCCAGCAGCCCAATTGACACGGCCAACATTTTCTACGAGCAGTACTTC.

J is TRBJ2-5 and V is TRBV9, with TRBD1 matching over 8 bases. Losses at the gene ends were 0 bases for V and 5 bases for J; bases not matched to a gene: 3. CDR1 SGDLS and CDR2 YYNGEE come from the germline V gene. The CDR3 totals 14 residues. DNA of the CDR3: TGTGCCAGCAGCGTAGCCAGGGGGCGTGAGACCCAGTACTTC. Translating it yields CASSVARGRETQYF. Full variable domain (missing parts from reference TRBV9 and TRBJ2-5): DSGVTQTPKHLITATGQRVTLRCSPRSGDLSVYWYQQSLDQGLQFLIQYYNGEERAKGNILERFSAQQFPDLHSELNLSSLELGDSALYFCASSVARGRETQYFGPGTRLLVL.

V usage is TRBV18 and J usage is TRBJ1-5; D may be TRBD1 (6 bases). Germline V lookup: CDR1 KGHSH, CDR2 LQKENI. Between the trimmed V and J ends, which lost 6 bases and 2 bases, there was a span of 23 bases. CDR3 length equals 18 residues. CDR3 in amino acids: CASSKISRGGGGNQPQHF. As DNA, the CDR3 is TGTGCCAGCTCGAAAATATCTCGGGGGGGCGGAGGCAATCAGCCCCAGCATTTT.

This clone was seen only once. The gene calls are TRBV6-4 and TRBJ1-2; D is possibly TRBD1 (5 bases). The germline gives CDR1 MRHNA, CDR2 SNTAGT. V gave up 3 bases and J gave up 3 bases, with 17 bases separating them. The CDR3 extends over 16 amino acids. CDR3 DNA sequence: TGTGCCAGCAGTGAAGGATCTGGGGCAGAAGACTATGGCTACACCTTC. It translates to CASSEGSGAEDYGYTF.

CDR3 nucleotide sequence: TGTGCCTGGAGTCGCGGACTTAGCAATCAGCCCCAGCATTTT. Translation gives CAWSRGLSNQPQHF. V gene TRBV30 combines with J gene TRBJ1-5, with D uncertain. V lost 2 bases and J lost 0, with 8 bases in between. Germline-derived CDR1 and CDR2 are GTSNPN and SVGIG (reference sequence). There are 14 residues in the CDR3.

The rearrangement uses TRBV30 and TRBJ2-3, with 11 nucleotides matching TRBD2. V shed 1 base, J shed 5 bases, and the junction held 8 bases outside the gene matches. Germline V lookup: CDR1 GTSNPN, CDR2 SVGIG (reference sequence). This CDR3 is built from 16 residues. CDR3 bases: TGTGCCTGGAGTGACTATAGCGGGGGGGCCAGAGATACGCAGTATTTT. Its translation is CAWSDYSGGARDTQYF.

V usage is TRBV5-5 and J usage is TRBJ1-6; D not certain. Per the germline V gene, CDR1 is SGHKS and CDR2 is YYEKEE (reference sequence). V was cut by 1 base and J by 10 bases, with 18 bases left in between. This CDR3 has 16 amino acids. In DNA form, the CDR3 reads TGTGCCAGCAGCTTGTCGTGGAGGAATATGGGATCACCCCTCCACTTT. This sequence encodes CASSLSWRNMGSPLHF. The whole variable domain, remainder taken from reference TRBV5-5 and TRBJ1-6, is DAGVTQSPTHLIKTRGQQVTLRCSPISGHKSVSWYQQVLGQGPQFIFQYYEKEERGRGNFPDRFSARQFPNYSSELNVNALLLGDSALYLCASSLSWRNMGSPLHFGNGTRLTVT.

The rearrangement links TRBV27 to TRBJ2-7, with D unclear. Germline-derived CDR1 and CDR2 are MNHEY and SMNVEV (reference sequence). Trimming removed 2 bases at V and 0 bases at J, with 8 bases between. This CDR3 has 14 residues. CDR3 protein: CASSLGRFSYEQYF. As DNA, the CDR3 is TGTGCCAGCAGTTTAGGCAGGTTCTCCTACGAGCAGTACTTC.

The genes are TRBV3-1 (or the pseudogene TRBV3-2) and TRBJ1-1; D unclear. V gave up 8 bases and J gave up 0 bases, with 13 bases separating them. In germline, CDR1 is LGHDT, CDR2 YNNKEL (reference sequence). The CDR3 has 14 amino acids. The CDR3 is CASGRSSLNTEAFF. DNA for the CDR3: TGTGCCAGCGGCAGGTCCTCTCTGAACACTGAAGCTTTCTTT.

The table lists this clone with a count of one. The CDR3 reads CASSQDPIGQGGNSPLHF. The CDR3 coding sequence is TGCGCCAGCAGCCAAGATCCCATTGGACAGGGAGGCAATTCACCCCTCCACTTT. The chain is built from TRBV4-1 and TRBJ1-6, with 8 bases lining up with TRBD1. The CDR3 contains 18 residues. Trimming at V came to 0 bases and at J to 7 bases, leaving 11 bases not matched to a gene. Germline V gene sequence: CDR1 MGHRA, CDR2 YSYEKL.

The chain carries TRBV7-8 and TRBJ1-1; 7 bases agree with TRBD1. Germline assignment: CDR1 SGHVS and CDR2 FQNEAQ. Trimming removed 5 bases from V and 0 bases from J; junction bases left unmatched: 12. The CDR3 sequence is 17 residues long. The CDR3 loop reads CASSQRAGTAMNTEAFF. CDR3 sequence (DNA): TGTGCCAGCAGCCAAAGAGCCGGGACAGCAATGAACACTGAAGCTTTCTTT.

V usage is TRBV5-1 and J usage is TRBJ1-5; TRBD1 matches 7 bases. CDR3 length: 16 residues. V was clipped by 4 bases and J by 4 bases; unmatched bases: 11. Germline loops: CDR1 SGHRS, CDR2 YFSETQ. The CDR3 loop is CASSKKDRKRNQPQHF. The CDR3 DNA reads TGCGCCAGCAGCAAGAAGGACAGGAAGAGAAATCAGCCCCAGCATTTT. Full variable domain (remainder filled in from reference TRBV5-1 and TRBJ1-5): KAGVTQTPRYLIKTRGQQVTLSCSPISGHRSVSWYQQTPGQGLQFLFEYFSETQRNKGNFPGRFSGRQFSNSRSEMNVSTLELGDSALYLCASSKKDRKRNQPQHFGDGTRLSIL.

In DNA, the CDR3 is TGTGCCAGCAGTTCCAGGGGGCTAGGGGGAAACACCATATATTTT. Translated: CASSSRGLGGNTIYF. The rearrangement joins TRBV6-6 to TRBJ1-3; 8 nucleotides align to TRBD1. The V gene end was trimmed by 4 bases and the J gene end by 4 bases; junction bases not matched to a gene: 6. The CDR3 consists of 15 residues. Per the germline V gene, CDR1 is MNHNY and CDR2 is SVGAGI (reference sequence).

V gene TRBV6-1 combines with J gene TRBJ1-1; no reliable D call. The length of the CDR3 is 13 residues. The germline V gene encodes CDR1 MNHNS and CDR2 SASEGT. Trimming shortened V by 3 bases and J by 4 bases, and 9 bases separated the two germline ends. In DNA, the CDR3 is TGTGCCAGCAGTGACCTTGGGAGCACTGAAGCTTTCTTT. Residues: CASSDLGSTEAFF.

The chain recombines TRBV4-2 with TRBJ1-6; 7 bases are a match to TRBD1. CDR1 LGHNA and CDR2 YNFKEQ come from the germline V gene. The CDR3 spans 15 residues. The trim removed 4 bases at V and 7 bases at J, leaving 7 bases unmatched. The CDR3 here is CASSPGGRVNSPLHF. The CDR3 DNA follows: TGTGCCAGCAGCCCAGGGGGGCGTGTGAATTCACCCCTCCACTTT.

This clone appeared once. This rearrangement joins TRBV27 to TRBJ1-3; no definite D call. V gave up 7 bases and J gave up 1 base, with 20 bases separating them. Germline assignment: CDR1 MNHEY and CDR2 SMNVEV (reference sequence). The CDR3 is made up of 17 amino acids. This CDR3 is CASTLSGRGGSGNTIYF. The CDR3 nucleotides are TGTGCCAGCACCCTATCGGGAAGAGGCGGTTCTGGAAACACCATATATTTT.

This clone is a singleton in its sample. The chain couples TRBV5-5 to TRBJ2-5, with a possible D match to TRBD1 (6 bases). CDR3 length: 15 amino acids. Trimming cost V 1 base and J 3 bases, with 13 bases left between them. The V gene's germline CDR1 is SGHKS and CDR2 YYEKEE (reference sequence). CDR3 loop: CASSLWSPGEETQYF. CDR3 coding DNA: TGTGCCAGCAGCTTGTGGTCTCCAGGGGAAGAGACCCAGTACTTC.

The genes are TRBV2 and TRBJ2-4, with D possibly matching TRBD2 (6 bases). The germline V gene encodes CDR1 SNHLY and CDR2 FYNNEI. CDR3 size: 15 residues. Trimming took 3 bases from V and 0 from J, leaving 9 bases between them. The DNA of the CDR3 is TGTGCCAGCAGTGAGCAGGGACTAGCCAAAAACATTCAGTACTTC. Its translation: CASSEQGLAKNIQYF.

The CDR3 DNA follows: TGCGCCAGCAGCCAAGTCGGACTAGCGGGGGGGCTTGGCACCGGGGAGCTGTTTTTT. This gives the protein CASSQVGLAGGLGTGELFF. The chain employs TRBV4-1 and TRBJ2-2, with TRBD2 matching 15 bases. The V segment lost 1 base and the J segment 4 bases; nucleotides outside the gene matches: 7. This CDR3 is built from 19 residues. CDR1 is MGHRA and CDR2 is YSYEKL in the germline V gene.